This T cell receptor beta chain was observed in a study of blood T cell repertoires in COVID-19. Unmatched junction bases numbered 7, after V lost 5 bases and J lost 1 base. Germline lookup yields CDR1 MNHEY and CDR2 SMNVEV (reference sequence). This CDR3 is built from 15 residues. Study processing details: It was from reference gene primer amplification that nucleated cell counts were estimated. The data were produced by immunoSEQ multiplex PCR, yet TCRdb's version contains in-frame clones alone and is incomplete. V and J calls and clone size are as listed in that table; D and trimming were resolved from the DNA. Of 100,000 to 150,000 clones listed, approximately 80% were seen once; the top ten hold more than 4.5%.

This clonotype was obtained from a woman in her 70s with acute or convalescent COVID-19. Sample: peripheral blood. V usage is TRBV27 and J usage is TRBJ1-1; 7 bases are shared with TRBD1. CDR3 sequence: CASSPPGQRNTEAFF. DNA of the CDR3: TGTGCCAGCAGTCCGCCGGGACAGAGGAACACTGAAGCTTTCTTT.